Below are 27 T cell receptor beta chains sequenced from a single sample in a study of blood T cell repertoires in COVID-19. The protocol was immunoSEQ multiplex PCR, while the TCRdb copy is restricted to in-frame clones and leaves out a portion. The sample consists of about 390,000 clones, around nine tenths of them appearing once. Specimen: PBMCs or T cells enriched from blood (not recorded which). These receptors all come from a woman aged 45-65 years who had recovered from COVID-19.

The CDR3 bases are TGTGCCTGGATCAGGGAAGGTAACTATGGCTACACCTTC. It codes for CAWIREGNYGYTF. The rearrangement uses TRBV30 and TRBJ1-2; tentative D call: TRBD1 (5 bases). This CDR3 region has 13 residues. Germline lookup yields CDR1 GTSNPN and CDR2 SVGIG (reference sequence). Trimming removed 4 bases from V and 1 base from J, with 10 bases in between. The full variable domain, rest sourced from reference TRBV30 and TRBJ1-2, is SQTIHQWPATLVQPVGSPLSLECTVEGTSNPNLYWYRQAAGRGLQLLFYSVGIGQISSEVPQNLSASRPQDRQFILSSKKLLLSDSGFYLCAWIREGNYGYTFGSGTRLTVV.

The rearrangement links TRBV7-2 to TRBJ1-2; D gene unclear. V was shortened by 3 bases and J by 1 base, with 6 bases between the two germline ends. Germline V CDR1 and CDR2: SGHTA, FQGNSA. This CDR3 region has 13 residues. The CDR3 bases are TGTGCCAGCAGCTTTATAGTTAACTATGGCTACACCTTC. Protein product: CASSFIVNYGYTF. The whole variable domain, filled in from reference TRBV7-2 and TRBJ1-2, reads GAGVSQSPSNKVTEKGKDVELRCDPISGHTALYWYRQSLGQGLEFLIYFQGNSAPDKSGLPSDRFSAERTGGSVSTLTIQRTQQEDSAVYLCASSFIVNYGYTFGSGTRLTVV.

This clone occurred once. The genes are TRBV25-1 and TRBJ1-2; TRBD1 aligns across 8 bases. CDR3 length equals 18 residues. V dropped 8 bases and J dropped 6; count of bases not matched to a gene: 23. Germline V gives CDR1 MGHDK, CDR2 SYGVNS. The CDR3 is CASSRARTGYVSIDGYTF. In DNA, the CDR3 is TGTGCCAGCTCAAGAGCCAGGACAGGGTACGTCAGTATTGATGGCTACACCTTC.

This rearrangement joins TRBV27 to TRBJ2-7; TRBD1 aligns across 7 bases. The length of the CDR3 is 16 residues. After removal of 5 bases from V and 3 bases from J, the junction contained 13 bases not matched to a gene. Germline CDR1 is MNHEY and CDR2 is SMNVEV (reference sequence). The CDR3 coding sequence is TGTGCCAGCAGTCCCGGGACAGTCCGTGCAAACTACGAGCAGTACTTC. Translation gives CASSPGTVRANYEQYF.

CDR3 protein: CASSKPTGVDEQFF. The CDR3 DNA sequence: TGTGCCAGTAGTAAACCGACAGGGGTCGATGAGCAGTTCTTC. V and J are TRBV19 and TRBJ2-1; 8 bases are a match to TRBD1. The germline V gene has CDR1 LNHDA and CDR2 SQIVND (reference sequence). The CDR3 extends over 14 amino acids. The ends lost 4 bases at V and 8 bases at J; junction bases unmatched: 7.

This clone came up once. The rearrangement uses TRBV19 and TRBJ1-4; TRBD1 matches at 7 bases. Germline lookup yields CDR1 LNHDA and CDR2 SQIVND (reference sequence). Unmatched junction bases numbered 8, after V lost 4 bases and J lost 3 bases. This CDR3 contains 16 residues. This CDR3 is CASSTNPGQSNEKLFF. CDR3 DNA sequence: TGTGCCAGTAGTACCAACCCGGGACAGTCTAATGAAAAACTGTTTTTT.

The CDR3 spells CASSLLAGVSSGANVLTF. The CDR3 nucleotides read TGTGCCAGCAGTTTATTAGCGGGGGTCAGCTCTGGGGCCAACGTCCTGACTTTC. J is TRBJ2-6 and V is TRBV28, with 9 nucleotides matching TRBD2. Germline V gene data show CDR1 as MDHEN and CDR2 as SYDVKM. This CDR3 contains 18 residues. J lost 0 bases, V lost 1 base, and 4 bases had no gene match. The full variable domain, in which reference TRBV28 and TRBJ2-6 provide the parts outside the CDR3, is DVKVTQSSRYLVKRTGEKVFLECVQDMDHENMFWYRQDPGLGLRLIYFSYDVKMKEKGDIPEGYSVSREKKERFSLILESASTNQTSMYLCASSLLAGVSSGANVLTFGAGSRLTVL.

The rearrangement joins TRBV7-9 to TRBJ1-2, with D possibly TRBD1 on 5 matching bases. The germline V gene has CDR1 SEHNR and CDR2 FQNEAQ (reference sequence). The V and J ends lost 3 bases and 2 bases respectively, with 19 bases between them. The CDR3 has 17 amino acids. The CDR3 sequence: CASSFAPGETANYGYTF. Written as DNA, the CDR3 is TGTGCCAGCAGCTTCGCCCCGGGGGAGACAGCCAACTATGGCTACACCTTC.

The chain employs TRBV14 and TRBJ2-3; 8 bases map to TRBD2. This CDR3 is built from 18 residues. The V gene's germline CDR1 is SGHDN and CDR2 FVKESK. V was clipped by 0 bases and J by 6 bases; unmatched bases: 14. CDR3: CASSQEDWGLVISDTQYF. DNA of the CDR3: TGTGCCAGCAGCCAAGAAGATTGGGGACTAGTTATTTCCGATACGCAGTATTTT.

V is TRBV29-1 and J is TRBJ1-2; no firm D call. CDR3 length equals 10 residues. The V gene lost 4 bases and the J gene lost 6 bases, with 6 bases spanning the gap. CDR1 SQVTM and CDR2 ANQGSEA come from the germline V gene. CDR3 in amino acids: CSVVLNGYTF. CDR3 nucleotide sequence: TGCAGCGTTGTTTTAAATGGCTACACCTTC.

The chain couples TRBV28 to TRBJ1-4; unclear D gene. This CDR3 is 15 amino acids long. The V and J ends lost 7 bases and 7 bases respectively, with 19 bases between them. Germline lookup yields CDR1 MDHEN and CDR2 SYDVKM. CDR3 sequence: CASIGTGDTGEKLFF. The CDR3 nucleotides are TGTGCCAGCATCGGTACCGGGGATACGGGTGAAAAACTGTTTTTT.

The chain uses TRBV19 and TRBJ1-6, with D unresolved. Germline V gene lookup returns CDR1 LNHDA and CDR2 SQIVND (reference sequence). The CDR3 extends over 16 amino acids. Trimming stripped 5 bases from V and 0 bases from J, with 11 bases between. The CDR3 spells CASSLSLSSYNSPLHF. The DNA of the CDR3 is TGTGCCAGTAGTCTGAGTCTGAGCTCCTATAATTCACCCCTCCACTTT.

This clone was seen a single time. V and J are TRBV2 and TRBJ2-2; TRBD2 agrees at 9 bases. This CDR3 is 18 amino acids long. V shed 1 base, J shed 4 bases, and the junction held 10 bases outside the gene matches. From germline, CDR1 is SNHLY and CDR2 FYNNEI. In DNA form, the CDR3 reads TGTGCCAGCAGTGAAGGTAGCGGGGGTTCTGTTTTCACCGGGGAGCTGTTTTTT. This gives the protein CASSEGSGGSVFTGELFF. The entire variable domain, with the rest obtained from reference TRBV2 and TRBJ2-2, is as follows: EPEVTQTPSHQVTQMGQEVILRCVPISNHLYFYWYRQILGQKVEFLVSFYNNEISEKSEIFDDQFSVERPDGSNFTLKIRSTKLEDSAMYFCASSEGSGGSVFTGELFFGEGSRLTVL.

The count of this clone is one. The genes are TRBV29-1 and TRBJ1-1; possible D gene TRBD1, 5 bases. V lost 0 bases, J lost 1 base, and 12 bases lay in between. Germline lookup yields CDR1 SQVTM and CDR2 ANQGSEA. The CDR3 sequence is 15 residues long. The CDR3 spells CSVEDLVTENTEAFF. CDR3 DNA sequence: TGCAGCGTTGAAGATCTTGTGACAGAGAACACTGAAGCTTTCTTT.

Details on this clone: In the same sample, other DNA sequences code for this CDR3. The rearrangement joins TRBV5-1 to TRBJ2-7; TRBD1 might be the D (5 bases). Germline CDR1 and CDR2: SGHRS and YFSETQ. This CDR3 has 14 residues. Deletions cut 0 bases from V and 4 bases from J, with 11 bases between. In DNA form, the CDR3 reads TGCGCCAGCAGCTTGGTTCAGGGTACTTACGAGCAGTACTTC. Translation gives CASSLVQGTYEQYF.

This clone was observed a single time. CDR3 region: CASSQDSFLFNEQFF. CDR3 DNA sequence: TGTGCCAGCAGCCAGGACAGTTTCCTTTTCAATGAGCAGTTCTTC. The J gene is TRBJ2-1, the V gene TRBV7-9; TRBD1 is a possible D gene (6 bases). The length of the CDR3 is 15 residues. Germline V CDR1 and CDR2: SEHNR, FQNEAQ (reference sequence). With 5 bases removed from V and 6 bases from J, the gap between germline ends came to 17 bases.

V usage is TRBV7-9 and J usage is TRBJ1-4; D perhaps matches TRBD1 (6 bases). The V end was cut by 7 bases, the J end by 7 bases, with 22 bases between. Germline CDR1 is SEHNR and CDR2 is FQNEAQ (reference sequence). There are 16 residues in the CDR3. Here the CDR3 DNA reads TGTGCCAGCACTGACAGGAACAAACGTAGCTTTGAAAAACTGTTTTTT. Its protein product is CASTDRNKRSFEKLFF. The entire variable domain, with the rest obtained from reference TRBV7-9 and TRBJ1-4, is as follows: DTGVSQNPRHKITKRGQNVTFRCDPISEHNRLYWYRQTLGQGPEFLTYFQNEAQLEKSRLLSDRFSAERPKGSFSTLEIQRTEQGDSAMYLCASTDRNKRSFEKLFFGSGTQLSVL.

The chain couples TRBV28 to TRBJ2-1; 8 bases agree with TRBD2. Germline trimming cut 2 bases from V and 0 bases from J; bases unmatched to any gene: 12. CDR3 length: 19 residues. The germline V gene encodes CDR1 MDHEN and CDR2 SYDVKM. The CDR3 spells CASSLQGLGGDSSYNEQFF. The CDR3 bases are TGTGCCAGCAGTTTACAGGGACTAGGTGGGGATAGCTCCTACAATGAGCAGTTCTTC.

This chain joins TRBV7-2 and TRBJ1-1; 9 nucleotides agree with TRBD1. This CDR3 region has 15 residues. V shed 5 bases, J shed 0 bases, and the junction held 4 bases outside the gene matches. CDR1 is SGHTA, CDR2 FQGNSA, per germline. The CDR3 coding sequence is TGTGCCAGCAGCACAGACAGGGGGATGAACACTGAAGCTTTCTTT. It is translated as CASSTDRGMNTEAFF.

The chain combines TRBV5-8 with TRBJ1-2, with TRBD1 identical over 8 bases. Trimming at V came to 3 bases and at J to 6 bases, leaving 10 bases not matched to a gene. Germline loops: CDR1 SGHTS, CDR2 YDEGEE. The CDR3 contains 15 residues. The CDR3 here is CASSWTDREDNGYTF. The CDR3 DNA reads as TGTGCCAGCAGCTGGACGGACAGGGAGGATAATGGCTACACCTTC.

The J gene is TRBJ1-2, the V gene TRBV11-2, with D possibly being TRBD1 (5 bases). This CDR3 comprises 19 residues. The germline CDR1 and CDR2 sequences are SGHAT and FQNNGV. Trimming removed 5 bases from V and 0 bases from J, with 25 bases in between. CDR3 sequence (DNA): TGTGCCAGCAGCCCCTCGTTGGGGAAAATAGGACAATCTAACTATGGCTACACCTTC. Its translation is CASSPSLGKIGQSNYGYTF.

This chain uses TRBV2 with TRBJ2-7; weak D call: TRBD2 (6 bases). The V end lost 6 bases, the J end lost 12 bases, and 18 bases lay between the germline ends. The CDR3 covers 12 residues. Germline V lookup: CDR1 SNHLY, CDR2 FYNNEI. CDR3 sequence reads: CASSGGALPWYF. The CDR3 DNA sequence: TGTGCCAGCAGCGGAGGGGCTCTCCCCTGGTACTTC.

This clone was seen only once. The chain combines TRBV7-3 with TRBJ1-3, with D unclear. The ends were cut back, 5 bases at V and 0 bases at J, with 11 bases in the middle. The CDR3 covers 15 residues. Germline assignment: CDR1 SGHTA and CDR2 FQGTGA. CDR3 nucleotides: TGTGCCAGCAGCCCCGACGAGGCCTCTGGAAACACCATATATTTT. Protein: CASSPDEASGNTIYF.

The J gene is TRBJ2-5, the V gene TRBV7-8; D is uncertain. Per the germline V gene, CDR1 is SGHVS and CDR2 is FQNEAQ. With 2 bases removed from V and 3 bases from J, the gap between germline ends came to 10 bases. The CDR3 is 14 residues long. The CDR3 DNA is TGTGCCAGCAGCTTAATAGGAGAAAAAGAGACCCAGTACTTC. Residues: CASSLIGEKETQYF.

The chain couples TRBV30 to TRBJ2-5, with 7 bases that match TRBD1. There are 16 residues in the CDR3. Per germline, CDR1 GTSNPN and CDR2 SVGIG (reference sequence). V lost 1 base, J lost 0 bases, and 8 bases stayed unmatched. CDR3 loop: CAWSAGWTGHQETQYF. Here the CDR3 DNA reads TGTGCCTGGAGTGCCGGATGGACAGGACACCAAGAGACCCAGTACTTC.

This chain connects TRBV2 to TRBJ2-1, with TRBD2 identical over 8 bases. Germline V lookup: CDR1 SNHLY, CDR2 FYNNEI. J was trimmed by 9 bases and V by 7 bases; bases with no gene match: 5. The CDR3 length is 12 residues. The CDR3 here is CASKYGGGEQFF. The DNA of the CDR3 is TGTGCCAGCAAATACGGGGGGGGTGAGCAGTTCTTC.

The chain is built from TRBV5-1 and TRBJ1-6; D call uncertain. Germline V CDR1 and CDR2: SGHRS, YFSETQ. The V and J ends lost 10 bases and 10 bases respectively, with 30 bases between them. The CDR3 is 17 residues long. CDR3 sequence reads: CASYEEEEYFLGSPLHF. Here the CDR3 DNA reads TGCGCCTCCTACGAGGAGGAGGAGTATTTCTTAGGGTCACCCCTCCACTTT.